This T cell receptor (beta chain) comes out of a study of T cell responses to AZD1222 COVID-19 vaccine. General study results and limits: Sampling that yielded the repertoires occurred only after the peak T cell response. Two AZD1222 administrations were followed by greater Spike-specific TCR breadth and depth.

Sequencing was performed with immunoSEQ multiplex PCR; in TCRdb, only in-frame clones are kept and a portion is missing. In the table there are some 91,000 clones, over 85% of which are singletons. Germline CDR1 is LNHDA and CDR2 is SQIVND (reference sequence). The CDR3 covers 13 residues. The V end lost 3 bases, the J end lost 1 base, and 5 bases lay between the germline ends. For this clone: The antigen is unknown. This sample also contains other DNA sequences that code for the same CDR3.

The source was peripheral blood, collected on day 0 of AZD1222 vaccination. This TCR came from an adult in good health. V is TRBV19 and J is TRBJ2-3, with D unclear. CDR3 loop: CASSITGTDTQYF. CDR3 in DNA: TGTGCCAGTAGTATCACAGGCACAGATACGCAGTATTTT. Combining the CDR3 with reference TRBV19 and TRBJ2-3 gives the whole variable domain DGGITQSPKYLFRKEGQNVTLSCEQNLNHDAMYWYRQDPGQGLRLIYYSQIVNDFQKGDIAEGYSVSREKKESFPLTVTSAQKNPTAFYLCASSITGTDTQYFGPGTRLTVL.